This T cell receptor (beta chain) was found in a study of blood T cell repertoires in COVID-19. Study overall: Acute and convalescent COVID-19 specimens originated in the United States, Italy and Spain. T cells, B-cell-depleted T cells, or PBMCs supplied cDNA or gDNA.

The study assigned cohorts using participant-reported clinical history. Per the authors' pipeline: It was from reference gene primer amplification that nucleated cell counts were estimated. Assay: immunoSEQ multiplex PCR; the TCRdb copy retains only in-frame clones and omits some. V and J calls and clone size follow that table, whereas D and trimming were derived from the DNA. The sample consists of around 250,000 clones, approximately 89% of them appearing once. The V gene's germline CDR1 is SNHLY and CDR2 FYNNEI. V was clipped by 4 bases and J by 16 bases; unmatched bases: 7. The CDR3 is made up of 11 amino acids.

The sequencing sample was made of PBMCs or T cells enriched from blood (not recorded which). The TCR sequence derives from a woman in her thirties or forties who had been exposed to COVID-19. The rearrangement uses TRBV2 and TRBJ2-1, with 7 bases lining up with TRBD1. The CDR3 DNA reads TGTGCCAGCAGTGGTGACAGGGTCCAATTCTTC. Translating it yields CASSGDRVQFF.